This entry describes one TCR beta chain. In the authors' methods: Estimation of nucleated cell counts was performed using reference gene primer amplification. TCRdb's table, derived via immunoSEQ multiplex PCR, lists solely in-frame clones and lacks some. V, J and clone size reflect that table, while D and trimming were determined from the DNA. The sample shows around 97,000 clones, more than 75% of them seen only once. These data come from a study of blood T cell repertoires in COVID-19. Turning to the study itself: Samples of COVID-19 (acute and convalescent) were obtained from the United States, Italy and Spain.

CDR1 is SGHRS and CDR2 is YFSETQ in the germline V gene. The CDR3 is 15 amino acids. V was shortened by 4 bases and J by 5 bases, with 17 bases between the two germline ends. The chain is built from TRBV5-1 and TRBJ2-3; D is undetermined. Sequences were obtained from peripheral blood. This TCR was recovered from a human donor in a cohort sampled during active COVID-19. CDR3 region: CASSPGGPQGDTQYF. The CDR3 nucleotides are TGCGCCAGCAGCCCCGGTGGGCCCCAAGGAGATACGCAGTATTTT.